Listed below are T cell receptor beta chains from one sample, sequenced in a study of shared clonotypes between healthy human individuals. The data were produced by immunoSEQ multiplex PCR, yet TCRdb's version contains in-frame clones alone and is incomplete. The sample records 730,000 or so clones, about two thirds being singletons. The sample comprised memory CD4+ T cells sorted from blood. Receptor source: a woman in her twenties or thirties in good health. CDR3s include the opening cysteine and the closing phenylalanine or tryptophan. The D gene is left open where the match is weak. Only some rows state a clone size, as once, few, many or a class for expanded clones.

TRBD1	TRBV2	.	TRBJ2-2	TGTGCCAGCAGGCGGGACAGGGGTACCGGGGAGCTGTTTTTT	CASRRDRGTGELFF
TRBD2	TRBV29-1	.	TRBJ2-3	TGCAGCGTTGAATTGTCTAGCGGGAGGAGTTATACGCAGTATTTT	CSVELSSGRSYTQYF
.	TRBV6-1	.	TRBJ1-1	TGTGCCGGAACGGTGGGGAACACTGAAGCTTTCTTT	CAGTVGNTEAFF
.	TRBV11-2	.	TRBJ2-1	TGTGCCAGCAGCTTAGGTAGGTTCAACTACAATGAGCAGTTCTTC	CASSLGRFNYNEQFF
.	TRBV28	.	TRBJ1-5	TGTGCCAGCAGCTACCCAGGGAGTCAGCCCCAGCATTTT	CASSYPGSQPQHF
.	TRBV29-1	once	TRBJ2-5	TGCAGCTTTAGCCAGCCAGAGACCCAGTACTTC	CSFSQPETQYF
.	TRBV18	.	TRBJ2-7	TGTGCCAGCTCACCACCGGGATCCTCCTACGAGCAGTACTTC	CASSPPGSSYEQYF
TRBD1	TRBV10-3	.	TRBJ2-2	TGTGCCATCAATGGACAGGGTACCACCGGGGAGCTGTTTTTT	CAINGQGTTGELFF
.	TRBV6-5	.	TRBJ2-7	TGTGCCAGCAGTTCCGGGACTTACCCTCCCTACGAGCAGTACTTC	CASSSGTYPPYEQYF
.	TRBV6-1	.	TRBJ2-7	TGTGCCAGCGACCGGGACGGAGCCTACGAGCAGTACTTC	CASDRDGAYEQYF
.	TRBV15	.	TRBJ1-5	TGTGCCACCAGCAGACCTGACTTCGGGCTAGTCGGCAATCAGCCCCAGCATTTT	CATSRPDFGLVGNQPQHF
.	TRBV7-8	few	TRBJ1-4	TGTGCCAGCAGCTTAGCATCAGGGGTGGGTGAAAAACTGTTTTTT	CASSLASGVGEKLFF
.	TRBV7-9	.	TRBJ1-4	TGTGCCAGCAGCTTAAGCGGCAGTAATGAAAAACTGTTTTTT	CASSLSGSNEKLFF
TRBD1	TRBV28	few	TRBJ2-3	TGTGCCAGCAAACCCACAGGGGGCGCCACAGATACGCAGTATTTT	CASKPTGGATDTQYF
TRBD1	TRBV7-9	few	TRBJ1-4	TGTGCCAGCAGCTTAGGCTGGACAGGGGGGAGAACTAATGAAAAACTGTTTTTT	CASSLGWTGGRTNEKLFF
.	TRBV4-2	.	TRBJ2-1	TGTGCCAGCAGCCAATCGGGTAGGGGAAGGAGGGAGCAGTTCTTC	CASSQSGRGRREQFF
.	TRBV29-1	.	TRBJ1-1	TGCAGCGTTGAAGACGGAGGGACTCAAGCTTTCTTT	CSVEDGGTQAFF
.	TRBV6-5	few	TRBJ2-1	TGTGCCAGCAGTTACTCGTTTGCGGACAGCTACAATGAGCAGTTCTTC	CASSYSFADSYNEQFF
.	TRBV6-1	once	TRBJ2-7	TGTGCCAGCAGTGATGGTAGCTGGTCCTACGAGCAGTACTTC	CASSDGSWSYEQYF